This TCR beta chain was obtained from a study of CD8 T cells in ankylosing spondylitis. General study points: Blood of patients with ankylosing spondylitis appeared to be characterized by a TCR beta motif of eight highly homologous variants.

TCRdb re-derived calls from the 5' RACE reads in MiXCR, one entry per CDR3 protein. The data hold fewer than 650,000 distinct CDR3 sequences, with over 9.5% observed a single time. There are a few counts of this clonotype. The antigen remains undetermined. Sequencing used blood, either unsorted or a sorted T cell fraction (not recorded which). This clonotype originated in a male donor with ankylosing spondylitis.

The CDR3 DNA reads as TGTGCCAGCAGTGACAGATCCTACGAGCAGTACGTC. Translation gives CASSDRSYEQYV. The J gene is TRBJ2-7, the V gene TRBV6-4; D unclear. This CDR3 comprises 12 residues. V was clipped by 2 bases and J by 1 base, with 3 bases between them. Germline CDR1 and CDR2: MRHNA and SNTAGT.